Shown below are 9 T cell receptor beta chains from a single sample sequenced in a study of blood T cell repertoires in COVID-19. Generated by immunoSEQ multiplex PCR, the TCRdb table keeps only in-frame clones and is missing some. The table records fewer than 250,000 clones, 83% of them present only once. What was sequenced was peripheral blood. The source is a man in his fifties or sixties with active or convalescent COVID-19.

The V and J genes are TRBV9 and TRBJ2-1, with a possible D match to TRBD2 (6 bases). Germline V gene lookup returns CDR1 SGDLS and CDR2 YYNGEE. V shed 3 bases and J shed 8 bases, with 15 bases lying between them. The CDR3 is 14 amino acids. CDR3 region: CASSGRDSDHEQFF. As DNA, the CDR3 is TGTGCCAGCAGCGGCCGGGACTCTGACCATGAGCAGTTCTTC. The full variable domain, completed using reference TRBV9 and TRBJ2-1, is DSGVTQTPKHLITATGQRVTLRCSPRSGDLSVYWYQQSLDQGLQFLIQYYNGEERAKGNILERFSAQQFPDLHSELNLSSLELGDSALYFCASSGRDSDHEQFFGPGTRLTVL.

V gene TRBV6-1 combines with J gene TRBJ2-3; TRBD2 agrees at 10 bases. The ends lost 4 bases at V and 3 bases at J; junction bases unmatched: 13. Germline CDR1 reads MNHNS; CDR2 reads SASEGT. The CDR3 contains 18 residues. CDR3 amino acids: CASSGLAGAGIGTDTQYF. The CDR3 DNA reads TGTGCCAGCAGTGGGCTAGCGGGAGCTGGGATTGGGACAGATACGCAGTATTTT.

The chain is built from TRBV2 and TRBJ2-7; 12 bases are a match to TRBD2. Trimming at V came to 4 bases and at J to 3 bases, leaving 13 bases not matched to a gene. The CDR3 has 18 residues. Germline loops: CDR1 SNHLY, CDR2 FYNNEI. CDR3 nucleotide sequence: TGTGCCAGCAGTGGACGGACTAGCGGGACCAGTTTCCGCTACGAGCAGTACTTC. Translation gives CASSGRTSGTSFRYEQYF. Supplemented by reference TRBV2 and TRBJ2-7, the full variable domain reads EPEVTQTPSHQVTQMGQEVILRCVPISNHLYFYWYRQILGQKVEFLVSFYNNEISEKSEIFDDQFSVERPDGSNFTLKIRSTKLEDSAMYFCASSGRTSGTSFRYEQYFGPGTRLTVT.

This clone was detected a few times. The V gene is TRBV28, the J gene TRBJ2-1, with TRBD1 matching 10 bases. The CDR3 consists of 17 residues. J gave up 6 bases and V 5 bases, and 13 bases lay outside the gene matches. Germline loops: CDR1 MDHEN, CDR2 SYDVKM. Here the CDR3 reads CASSPPKWGQGLNEQFF. The CDR3 DNA reads as TGTGCCAGCAGTCCCCCCAAGTGGGGACAGGGGCTCAATGAGCAGTTCTTC.

The chain uses TRBV5-6 and TRBJ2-7; tentatively, D is TRBD1 (5 bases). Germline CDR1 SGHDT, CDR2 YYEEEE. This CDR3 spans 11 amino acids. Trimming cost V 4 bases and J 7 bases, with 9 bases left between them. The CDR3 sequence: CASSRQGEQYF. CDR3 sequence (DNA): TGTGCCAGCAGCCGCCAGGGAGAGCAGTACTTC.

This chain connects TRBV10-2 to TRBJ2-7; D possibly corresponds to TRBD2 (7 bases). Trimming removed 0 bases from V and 6 bases from J, with 15 bases in between. The CDR3 spans 15 residues. CDR1 WSHSY and CDR2 SAAADI come from the germline V gene. The CDR3 region has the DNA TGCGCCAGCAGTGAGTCAGGACCGGGGGGCCCCGAGCAGTACTTC. Its translation is CASSESGPGGPEQYF.

This chain joins TRBV7-2 and TRBJ1-2; D is possibly TRBD1 (6 bases). CDR3 length equals 14 residues. The V end lost 5 bases, the J end lost 1 base, and 11 bases lay between the germline ends. Germline CDR1 and CDR2: SGHTA and FQGNSA. The CDR3 sequence: CASSQDRVNYGYTF. Written as DNA, the CDR3 is TGTGCCAGCAGCCAGGACAGAGTTAACTATGGCTACACCTTC.

This clone has at least ten counts. The CDR3 DNA sequence: TGTGCCAGCAGTGAAGCGACAGACCTCTACGAGCAGTACTTC. As protein: CASSEATDLYEQYF. This rearrangement joins TRBV6-1 to TRBJ2-7, with a possible D match to TRBD1 (5 bases). The CDR3 extends over 14 amino acids. V lost 0 bases and J lost 3, with 9 bases in between. Germline V gene sequence: CDR1 MNHNS, CDR2 SASEGT.

The rearrangement uses TRBV5-1 and TRBJ2-1, with 10 bases identical to TRBD1. The CDR3 extends over 14 amino acids. The J segment lost 5 bases and the V segment lost 4 bases, leaving 3 bases of the junction unmatched. CDR1 is SGHRS and CDR2 is YFSETQ in the germline V gene. The CDR3 region is CASSGGTGDNEQFF. CDR3 DNA: TGCGCCAGCAGCGGCGGGACAGGGGACAATGAGCAGTTCTTC.